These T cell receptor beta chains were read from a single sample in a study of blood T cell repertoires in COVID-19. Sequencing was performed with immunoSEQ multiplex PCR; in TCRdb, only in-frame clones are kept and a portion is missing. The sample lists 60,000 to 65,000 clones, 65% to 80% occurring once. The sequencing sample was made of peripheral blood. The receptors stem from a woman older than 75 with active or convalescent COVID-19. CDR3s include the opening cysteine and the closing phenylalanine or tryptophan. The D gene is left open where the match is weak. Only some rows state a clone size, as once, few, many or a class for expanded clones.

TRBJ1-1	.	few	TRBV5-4	TGTGCCAGCAGCTTGGGACAGCCGAACACTGAAGCTTTCTTT	CASSLGQPNTEAFF
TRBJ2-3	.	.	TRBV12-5	TGTGCTAGTGGGGTAGGGAGTAGCACAGATACGCAGTATTTT	CASGVGSSTDTQYF
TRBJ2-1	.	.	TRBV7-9	TGTGCCAGCAGCCCCGTCCTGGCACAAAGTCCGTTCTTC	CASSPVLAQSPFF
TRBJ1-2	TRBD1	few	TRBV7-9	TGTGCCAGCAGCTTAGACAGGGGGCCGGATGGCTACACCTTC	CASSLDRGPDGYTF
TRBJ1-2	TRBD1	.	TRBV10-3	TGTGCCATCAGGAAGGGACAGGAAACCAACTATGGCTACACCTTC	CAIRKGQETNYGYTF
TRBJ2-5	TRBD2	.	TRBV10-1	TGCGCCAGCAGTGAGTCAAGCGGGGGGGCAGAGACCCAGTACTTC	CASSESSGGAETQYF
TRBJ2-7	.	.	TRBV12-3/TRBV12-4	TGTGCCAGCACTATAAATTCCTACGAGCAGTACTTC	CASTINSYEQYF
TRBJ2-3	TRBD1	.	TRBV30	TGTGCCTGGAGCCGGGACAGGGTCGATACGCAGTATTTT	CAWSRDRVDTQYF
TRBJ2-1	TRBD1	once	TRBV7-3	TGTGCCAGCAGCCAGGGGACAGGCCCCTACAATGAGCAGTTCTTC	CASSQGTGPYNEQFF
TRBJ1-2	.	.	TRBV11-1	TGTGCCAGCAGACCGACAGGAGTTTCTAACTATGGCTACACCTTC	CASRPTGVSNYGYTF
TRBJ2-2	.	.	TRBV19	TGTGCCAGTAGTCCTGGGCCTTTCACCGGGGAGCTGTTTTTT	CASSPGPFTGELFF
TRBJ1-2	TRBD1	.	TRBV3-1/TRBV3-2	TGTGCCAGCAGCCAAGGGGTGGGACAGGGATATGGCTACACCTTC	CASSQGVGQGYGYTF
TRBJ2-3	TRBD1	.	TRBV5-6	TGTGCCAGCAGCAGCCGGGACAGAAACACAGATACGCAGTATTTT	CASSSRDRNTDTQYF
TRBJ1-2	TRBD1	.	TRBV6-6	TGTGCCACCCAACGGGACAGCTATGGCTACACCTTC	CATQRDSYGYTF
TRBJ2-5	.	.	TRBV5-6	TGTGCCAGCAGCTATAGGGCGGGGAAAGAGACCCAGTACTTC	CASSYRAGKETQYF
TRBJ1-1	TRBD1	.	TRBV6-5	TGTGCCAGCAGTTCACAGGGGGGGACTGAAGCTTTCTTT	CASSSQGGTEAFF
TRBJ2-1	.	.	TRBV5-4	TGTGCCAGCAGCTACCGTAGGGAGAATGAGCAGTTCTTC	CASSYRRENEQFF
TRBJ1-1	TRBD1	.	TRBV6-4	TGTGCCAGCAGTGAATCCGGACAGGCAATTGAAGCTTTCTTT	CASSESGQAIEAFF
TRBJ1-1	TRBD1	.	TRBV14	TGTGCCAGCAGCCAGTGGGACAGGACCCAGGCTTTCTTT	CASSQWDRTQAFF
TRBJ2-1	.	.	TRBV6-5	TGTGCCAGCAGGACTAGCTACAATGAGCAGTTCTTC	CASRTSYNEQFF
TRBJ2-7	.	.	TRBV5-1	TGCGCCAGCAGCTTCCAGGGGCTGATCTACGAGCAGTACTTC	CASSFQGLIYEQYF
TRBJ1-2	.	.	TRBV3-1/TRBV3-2	TGTGCCAGCAGCCAACAGGATGGGGGGGGCTACACCTTC	CASSQQDGGGYTF
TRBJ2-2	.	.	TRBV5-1	TGCGCCAGCAGCTTGGCATCAGGGATGAACACCGGGGAGCTGTTTTTT	CASSLASGMNTGELFF
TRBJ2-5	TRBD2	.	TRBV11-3	TGTGCCAGCAGCTTGTCCACTAGCGGGGGGTTTGAGACCCAGTACTTC	CASSLSTSGGFETQYF
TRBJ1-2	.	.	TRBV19	TGTGCCAGTAGTATAGCAGCGGGCGGATATGGCTACACCTTC	CASSIAAGGYGYTF
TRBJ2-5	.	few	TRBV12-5	TGTGCTAGTGGTCCCCCGAGCGGGACCCAGTACTTC	CASGPPSGTQYF
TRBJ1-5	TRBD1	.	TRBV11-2	TGTGCCAGCAGCTTAGACGGACAGGGGCATCAGCCCCAGCATTTT	CASSLDGQGHQPQHF
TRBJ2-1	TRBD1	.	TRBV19	TGTGCCAGTAGTACGACAGGGGGATTGGGGAATGAGCAGTTCTTC	CASSTTGGLGNEQFF
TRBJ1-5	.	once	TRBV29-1	TGCAGCGTTGAGTCAGGGTCCGATCAGCCCCAGCATTTT	CSVESGSDQPQHF
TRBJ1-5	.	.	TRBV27	TGTGCCAGCAGTTTAAATGGGGCAAGCAATCAGCCCCAGCATTTT	CASSLNGASNQPQHF
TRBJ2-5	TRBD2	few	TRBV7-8	TGTGCCAGCAGCTTGACAACCGGGACTAGCGGGGGACAAGAGACCCAGTACTTC	CASSLTTGTSGGQETQYF
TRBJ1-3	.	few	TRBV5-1	TGCGCCAGCAGCCTGGAAAACACGGGCTCTGGAAACACCATATATTTT	CASSLENTGSGNTIYF
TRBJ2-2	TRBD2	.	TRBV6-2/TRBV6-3	TGTGCCAGCAGTTACCTCCGGGGGGGCGTCTGGACCGGGGAGCTGTTTTTT	CASSYLRGGVWTGELFF
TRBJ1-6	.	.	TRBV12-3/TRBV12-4	TGTGCCAGCAGTACGGAGGATTCACCCCTCCACTTT	CASSTEDSPLHF
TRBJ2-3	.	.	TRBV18	TGTGCCGTCACTCAGACTAGCACAGATACGCAGTATTTT	CAVTQTSTDTQYF